This section outlines one T cell receptor (beta chain) sequence together with its context. The antigen remains unidentified. The data stem from a study of T cell responses to AZD1222 COVID-19 vaccine. Whole-study findings and limits: Of spike-specific TCRs, nearly half reportedly target regions left unmutated in variants. Spike-specific TCRs gained breadth and depth after people received two AZD1222 doses.

TCRdb's table, derived via immunoSEQ multiplex PCR, lists solely in-frame clones and lacks some. The repertoire holds approximately 67,000 clones, 80% to 90% seen once, with about 2.5% in the top ten. CDR3 length: 14 residues. V was shortened by 1 base and J by 0 bases, with 5 bases between the two germline ends. The germline CDR1 and CDR2 sequences are LGHNA and YNFKEQ. The starting material was peripheral blood, obtained on day 0 of AZD1222 vaccination. This sequence joins TRBV4-2 and TRBJ2-3; D gene unclear. The sequence came from an adult in good health. CDR3 coding DNA: TGTGCCAGCAGCCAAGCTCTGAGCACAGATACGCAGTATTTT. This sequence encodes CASSQALSTDTQYF.